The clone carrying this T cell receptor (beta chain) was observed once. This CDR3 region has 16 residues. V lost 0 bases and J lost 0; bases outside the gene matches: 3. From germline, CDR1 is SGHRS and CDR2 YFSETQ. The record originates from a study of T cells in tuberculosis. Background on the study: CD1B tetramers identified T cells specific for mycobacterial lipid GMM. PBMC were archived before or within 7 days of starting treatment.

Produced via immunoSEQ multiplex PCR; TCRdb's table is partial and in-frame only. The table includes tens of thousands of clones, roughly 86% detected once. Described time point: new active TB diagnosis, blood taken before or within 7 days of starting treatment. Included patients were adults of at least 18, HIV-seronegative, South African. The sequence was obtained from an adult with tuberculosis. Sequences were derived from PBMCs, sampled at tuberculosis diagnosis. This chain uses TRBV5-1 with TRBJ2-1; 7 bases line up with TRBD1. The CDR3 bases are TGCGCCAGCAGCTTGGAAGGACAGGTCTCCTACAATGAGCAGTTCTTC. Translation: CASSLEGQVSYNEQFF.